This is a list of T cell receptor beta chains from one sample in a study of cytomegalovirus exposure and HLA in healthy donors. Some clones are missing from TCRdb's copy, which holds only in-frame ones; the method was immunoSEQ multiplex PCR. Of about 120,000 clones in the sample, around 66% are singletons; the top ten hold more than 6.5%. The sequencing input was PBMCs. These receptors were collected from a woman in her 40s in good health and CMV-seropositive. The CDR3 runs from the conserved cysteine through the conserved F or W. The order of the fields is V gene, D gene, J gene, clone size, CDR3 DNA, CDR3 protein. The D gene is left open where the match is weak. Size is stated for part of the rows, as once, few or many counts, or as a class when the clone is expanded.

TRBV7-8	TRBD2	TRBJ2-7	few	TGTGCCAGCAGCTTAGCGCTGTCTAGCGGGGGTTCCTACGAGCAGTACTTC	CASSLALSSGGSYEQYF
TRBV14	NA	TRBJ1-2	once	TGTGCCAGCAGCCGTGGAAGGACTGCAGGCTATGGCTACACCTTC	CASSRGRTAGYGYTF
TRBV7-2	NA	TRBJ2-5	NA	TGTGCCAGCAGCTTAGGTGGCAGGGGGGAGGAGACCCAGTACTTC	CASSLGGRGEETQYF
TRBV7-2	TRBD1	TRBJ1-3	NA	TGTGCCAGCAGCTTAGCACAGGGGATTGGAAACACCATATATTTT	CASSLAQGIGNTIYF
TRBV5-4	NA	TRBJ2-3	few	TGTGCCAGCAGCGCGCTCCCCTCAGATACGCAGTATTTT	CASSALPSDTQYF
TRBV21-1	NA	TRBJ2-5	NA	TGTGCCAGCAGTCACCCAGCGGGGACCCAAGAGACCCAGTACTTC	CASSHPAGTQETQYF
TRBV2	TRBD2	TRBJ2-1	NA	TGTGCCAGCAGTTCGGCTAGCGGGGGGACGGGGCAGTTCTTC	CASSSASGGTGQFF
TRBV7-6	NA	TRBJ2-5	NA	TGTGCCAGCAGCTCGGGGATCCAAGAGACCCAGTACTTC	CASSSGIQETQYF
TRBV28	TRBD1	TRBJ2-3	once	TGTGCCAGCAGGTCCGGGACAGGGGTCACAGATACGCAGTATTTT	CASRSGTGVTDTQYF
TRBV28	NA	TRBJ1-1	NA	TGTGCCAGCAGCCCCCTCCCGGGAATCACTTTCTTT	CASSPLPGITFF
TRBV7-9	TRBD1	TRBJ1-1	NA	TGTGCCAGCAGCCGGACAGGGTCGGACACTGAAGCTTTCTTT	CASSRTGSDTEAFF
TRBV20-1	NA	TRBJ2-1	NA	TGCAGTGCGATAGCCGATGAGCAGTTCTTC	CSAIADEQFF
TRBV5-1	TRBD1	TRBJ2-5	NA	TGCGCCAGCAGAACAGGGGGCGGACAAGAGACCCAGTACTTC	CASRTGGGQETQYF
TRBV9	NA	TRBJ2-7	NA	TGTGCCAGCAGCGCTGGACGAGGGAGCTACGAGCAGTACTTC	CASSAGRGSYEQYF
TRBV7-3	TRBD1	TRBJ1-5	NA	TGTGCCAGCAGCACACAGGGGGATCAGCCCCAGCATTTT	CASSTQGDQPQHF
TRBV6-6	TRBD1	TRBJ2-1	NA	TGTGCCACCCTAACCCGGATGGGACAGGGGCTTAATGAGCAGTTCTTC	CATLTRMGQGLNEQFF
TRBV13	NA	TRBJ1-3	NA	TGTGCCAGCAGCCGGACAGCGGGAAACACCATATATTTT	CASSRTAGNTIYF